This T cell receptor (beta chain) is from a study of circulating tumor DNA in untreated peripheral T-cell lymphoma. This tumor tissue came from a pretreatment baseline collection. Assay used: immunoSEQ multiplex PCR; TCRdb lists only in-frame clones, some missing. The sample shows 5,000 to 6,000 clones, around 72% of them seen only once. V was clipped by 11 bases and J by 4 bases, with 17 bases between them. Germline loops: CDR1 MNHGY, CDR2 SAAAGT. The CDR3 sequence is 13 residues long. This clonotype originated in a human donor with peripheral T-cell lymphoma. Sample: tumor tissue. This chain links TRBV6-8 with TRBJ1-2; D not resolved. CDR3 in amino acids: CAAAVGQAYGYTF. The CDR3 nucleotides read TGTGCCGCGGCGGTAGGGCAGGCCTATGGCTACACCTTC.